The 25 T cell receptor beta chains below were found in one sample sequenced in a study of shared clonotypes between healthy human individuals (dated by TCRdb to the early 2020s). The library was generated by the immunoSEQ multiplex PCR assay. The table was pulled from immuneACCESS by TCRdb, which kept in-frame rearrangements only. Such tables lose some clones; where checked, under half of the loss comes from unresolved V genes, and the rest has no known cause. This sample comprises approximately 500,000 clones, less than 96% of them detected only once. Approximately 0.062% of the sample is taken by the ten largest. Specimen: naive CD4+ T cells sorted from blood. What this sample's cell subset or site label stands for: CD45RA+ positively selected. The receptors derive from a woman in her twenties or thirties in good health.

The V call is TRBV6-6, the J call TRBJ1-5; D is undetermined. The germline gives CDR1 MNHNY, CDR2 SVGAGI (reference sequence). The CDR3 runs 13 residues. The V gene lost 5 bases and the J gene lost 10 bases, with 15 bases spanning the gap. This CDR3 reads CASSVTQEGPQHF. In DNA form, the CDR3 reads TGTGCCAGCAGTGTCACCCAGGAGGGCCCCCAGCATTTT.

This rearrangement joins TRBV25-1 to TRBJ1-2; possibly TRBD1 for D (5 bases). Germline V gene sequence: CDR1 MGHDK, CDR2 SYGVNS. The germline V and J ends were trimmed by 6 bases and 3 bases, with 17 bases remaining between them. This CDR3 spans 15 amino acids. CDR3 residues: CASRPRAGKDYGYTF. CDR3 DNA: TGTGCCAGCAGGCCCCGGGCAGGGAAAGACTATGGCTACACCTTC.

J is TRBJ2-7 and V is TRBV28; 7 bases line up with TRBD1. The germline CDR1 and CDR2 sequences are MDHEN and SYDVKM. The CDR3 runs to 14 residues. J gave up 2 bases and V 5 bases, and 6 bases lay outside the gene matches. The CDR3 coding sequence is TGTGCCAGCAGTACGGGACAGCCCACCTACGAGCAGTACTTC. Translation gives CASSTGQPTYEQYF.

The gene calls are TRBV28 and TRBJ2-7; 7 nucleotides agree with TRBD2. Per germline, CDR1 MDHEN and CDR2 SYDVKM. CDR3 length: 15 amino acids. After removal of 5 bases from V and 4 bases from J, the junction contained 11 bases not matched to a gene. CDR3 coding DNA: TGTGCCAGCAGTACGGGGGGAAGCGGGAAGTACGAGCAGTACTTC. Translation gives CASSTGGSGKYEQYF.

Here the CDR3 DNA reads TGTGCCAGCTCACTCGACAGGGGGCGAGACACTGAAGCTTTCTTT. The encoded protein is CASSLDRGRDTEAFF. The genes are TRBV18 and TRBJ1-1; 10 bases align to TRBD1. Trimming at V came to 4 bases and at J to 3 bases, leaving 5 bases not matched to a gene. This CDR3 contains 15 residues. Germline CDR1 is KGHSH and CDR2 is LQKENI.

This clone showed up just once. The rearrangement links TRBV19 to TRBJ2-2; the D gene is possibly TRBD2 (6 bases). Per the germline V gene, CDR1 is LNHDA and CDR2 is SQIVND (reference sequence). Trimming pared 7 bases from V and 5 bases from J, leaving 20 bases between. The CDR3 consists of 16 residues. CDR3 in amino acids: CASIQGSGSATGELFF. CDR3 DNA: TGTGCCAGTATCCAAGGCAGCGGGTCAGCTACCGGGGAGCTGTTTTTT.

This clone was seen a few times. This chain connects TRBV4-1 to TRBJ1-5; no clear D. Trimming removed 3 bases at V and 1 base at J, with 13 bases between. Per germline, CDR1 MGHRA and CDR2 YSYEKL. The CDR3 totals 16 residues. The chain's CDR3 is CASSQRVGVSNQPQHF. In DNA form, the CDR3 reads TGCGCCAGCAGCCAGAGGGTGGGAGTAAGCAATCAGCCCCAGCATTTT.

In DNA, the CDR3 is TGTGCCAGTAGTAGGGTGGATAGGGGGGGGTATCAGCCCCAGCATTTT. Protein: CASSRVDRGGYQPQHF. The rearrangement links TRBV19 to TRBJ1-5; a weak D match, TRBD1 (6 bases). This CDR3 is built from 16 residues. Deletions cut 4 bases from V and 5 bases from J, with 18 bases between. Germline V lookup: CDR1 LNHDA, CDR2 SQIVND (reference sequence).

The chain uses TRBV5-1 and TRBJ2-7; 13 bases are a match to TRBD2. The CDR3 contains 16 residues. V gave up 0 bases and J gave up 5 bases; unmatched junction bases: 5. Germline CDR1 reads SGHRS; CDR2 reads YFSETQ. DNA of the CDR3: TGCGCCAGCAGCTTGGGGGGGACTAGCGGGACCAACGAGCAGTACTTC. It yields the protein CASSLGGTSGTNEQYF.

This clone was seen once. The chain recombines TRBV7-6 with TRBJ2-3; 7 bases align to TRBD2. With 5 bases clipped from V and 2 bases from J, the junction kept 10 bases outside the gene matches. The CDR3 loop spans 16 amino acids. Germline CDR1 and CDR2: SGHVS and FNYEAQ. The DNA of the CDR3 is TGTGCCAGCAGCGATTATGGCGCGGGAGCCACAGATACGCAGTATTTT. Encoded protein: CASSDYGAGATDTQYF.

This clone is a singleton in its sample. The V call is TRBV19, the J call TRBJ2-2; D ambiguous. Germline CDR1 is LNHDA and CDR2 is SQIVND (reference sequence). The V gene lost 2 bases and the J gene lost 3 bases, with 19 bases spanning the gap. This CDR3 is built from 18 residues. This CDR3 reads CASSIRSLGWFDTGELFF. DNA for the CDR3: TGTGCCAGTAGTATAAGGTCCCTCGGGTGGTTCGACACCGGGGAGCTGTTTTTT. The whole variable domain, filled in from reference TRBV19 and TRBJ2-2, reads DGGITQSPKYLFRKEGQNVTLSCEQNLNHDAMYWYRQDPGQGLRLIYYSQIVNDFQKGDIAEGYSVSREKKESFPLTVTSAQKNPTAFYLCASSIRSLGWFDTGELFFGEGSRLTVL.

The gene calls are TRBV28 and TRBJ2-7; D ambiguous. The CDR3 is 12 residues long. CDR1 is MDHEN and CDR2 is SYDVKM in the germline V gene. V was trimmed by 7 bases and J by 4 bases, leaving 11 bases between them. This chain's CDR3 is CASTTNGYEQYF. CDR3 nucleotides: TGTGCCAGCACCACAAACGGTTACGAGCAGTACTTC.

For the CDR3, the DNA is TGTGCCAGCAGCACGGAGGGACTTGAGGATACGCAGTATTTT. Residues: CASSTEGLEDTQYF. V gene TRBV9 combines with J gene TRBJ2-3, with a tentative D call TRBD2 (6 bases). Trimming shortened V by 4 bases and J by 6 bases, and 15 bases separated the two germline ends. The CDR3 covers 14 residues. Germline values: CDR1 SGDLS, CDR2 YYNGEE.

The rearrangement uses TRBV5-1 and TRBJ1-5, with D possibly matching TRBD1 (6 bases). The CDR3 runs to 15 residues. Germline CDR1 reads SGHRS; CDR2 reads YFSETQ. Trimming pared 4 bases from V and 6 bases from J, leaving 17 bases between. The CDR3 DNA is TGCGCCAGCAGCCCGTCAGGGGTTAGCGGTCAGCCCCAGCATTTT. Translated: CASSPSGVSGQPQHF. Together with reference TRBV5-1 and TRBJ1-5, the CDR3 gives the full variable domain: KAGVTQTPRYLIKTRGQQVTLSCSPISGHRSVSWYQQTPGQGLQFLFEYFSETQRNKGNFPGRFSGRQFSNSRSEMNVSTLELGDSALYLCASSPSGVSGQPQHFGDGTRLSIL.

This clone showed up just once. This sequence joins TRBV5-6 and TRBJ2-7; possibly TRBD1 for D (6 bases). Germline CDR1 is SGHDT and CDR2 is YYEEEE. CDR3 length equals 12 residues. Between the trimmed V and J ends, which lost 3 bases and 5 bases, there was a span of 9 bases. CDR3 amino acids: CASSWDTDEQYF. The CDR3 bases are TGTGCCAGCAGCTGGGACACGGACGAGCAGTACTTC. The complete variable domain, with remaining parts taken from reference TRBV5-6 and TRBJ2-7, reads DAGVTQSPTHLIKTRGQQVTLRCSPKSGHDTVSWYQQALGQGPQFIFQYYEEEERQRGNFPDRFSGHQFPNYSSELNVNALLLGDSALYLCASSWDTDEQYFGPGTRLTVT.

This sequence joins TRBV7-2 and TRBJ1-5; TRBD1 is a possible D gene (5 bases). The CDR3 loop spans 15 amino acids. Germline V CDR1 and CDR2: SGHTA, FQGNSA. The V gene lost 4 bases and the J gene lost 0 bases, with 10 bases spanning the gap. The CDR3 coding sequence is TGTGCCAGCAGCTCGGGGGTTATTAGCAATCAGCCCCAGCATTTT. Protein: CASSSGVISNQPQHF.

The gene calls are TRBV18 and TRBJ2-7; tentatively, D is TRBD1 or TRBD2 (5 bases each). Trimming pared 1 base from V and 7 bases from J, leaving 14 bases between. CDR1 is KGHSH and CDR2 is LQKENI in the germline V gene. This CDR3 is built from 14 residues. CDR3 bases: TGTGCCAGCTCACCACGGGACCAATTCGGGGAGCAGTACTTC. Residues: CASSPRDQFGEQYF.

This chain links TRBV10-1 with TRBJ1-1, with a possible D match to TRBD1 (6 bases). Trimming took off 3 bases at V and 3 bases at J, with 14 bases between the two ends. Germline-derived CDR1 and CDR2 are WNHNN and SYGVQD (reference sequence). This CDR3 region has 15 residues. The CDR3 sequence: CASSDTGTLDTEAFF. In nucleotides, the CDR3 is TGCGCCAGCAGTGATACCGGGACACTAGACACTGAAGCTTTCTTT.

CDR3 in amino acids: CASSEPWDLRSTGELFF. CDR3 sequence (DNA): TGTGCCAGCAGCGAGCCTTGGGATCTGCGGTCGACCGGGGAGCTGTTTTTT. This chain joins TRBV7-3 and TRBJ2-2; D remains unclear. Germline V CDR1 and CDR2: SGHTA, FQGTGA. This CDR3 comprises 17 residues. Trimming removed 5 bases from V and 5 bases from J, with 21 bases in between.

The gene calls are TRBV9 and TRBJ1-5; a possible D gene is TRBD1 (5 bases). CDR3 length equals 14 residues. Germline values: CDR1 SGDLS, CDR2 YYNGEE. V lost 5 bases and J lost 5, with 14 bases in between. CDR3 amino acids: CASSEGEVDQPQHF. CDR3 DNA: TGTGCCAGCAGTGAAGGGGAAGTTGATCAGCCCCAGCATTTT.

The rearrangement links TRBV28 to TRBJ1-4; the D is unclear. V dropped 8 bases and J dropped 2 bases, with 12 bases sitting between them. The germline V gene has CDR1 MDHEN and CDR2 SYDVKM. The CDR3 runs 14 residues. Here the CDR3 reads CASSDPGTNEKLFF. CDR3 nucleotide sequence: TGTGCCAGCTCAGACCCCGGGACTAATGAAAAACTGTTTTTT.

The chain employs TRBV7-8 and TRBJ1-2; D perhaps matches TRBD1 (5 bases). The CDR3 runs to 12 residues. The V end lost 6 bases, the J end lost 8 bases, and 13 bases lay between the germline ends. CDR1 is SGHVS and CDR2 is FQNEAQ in the germline V gene. This CDR3 is CASRETEGGYTF. The CDR3 region has the DNA TGTGCCAGCAGGGAGACGGAGGGGGGCTACACCTTC.

The rearrangement uses TRBV28 and TRBJ2-3, with a weak D call TRBD1 (6 bases). With 5 bases removed from V and 2 bases from J, the gap between germline ends came to 14 bases. The CDR3 extends over 15 amino acids. Per germline, CDR1 MDHEN and CDR2 SYDVKM. CDR3 sequence: CASSPARGYTDTQYF. The CDR3, as DNA: TGTGCCAGCAGTCCCGCGAGGGGGTACACAGATACGCAGTATTTT.

The chain uses TRBV28 and TRBJ2-7; the match to TRBD2 covers 13 bases. From germline, CDR1 is MDHEN and CDR2 SYDVKM. The CDR3 length is 21 residues. V gave up 3 bases and J gave up 2 bases; unmatched junction bases: 19. The CDR3, as DNA: TGTGCCAGCAGTTTTGTCCTCCTTCGGACTAGCGGGAGAAGGGCACCCTACGAGCAGTACTTC. Translating gives CASSFVLLRTSGRRAPYEQYF. Together with reference TRBV28 and TRBJ2-7, the CDR3 gives the full variable domain: DVKVTQSSRYLVKRTGEKVFLECVQDMDHENMFWYRQDPGLGLRLIYFSYDVKMKEKGDIPEGYSVSREKKERFSLILESASTNQTSMYLCASSFVLLRTSGRRAPYEQYFGPGTRLTVT.

J is TRBJ2-2 and V is TRBV5-1, with D possibly matching TRBD2 (5 bases). The germline CDR1 and CDR2 sequences are SGHRS and YFSETQ. This CDR3 is 14 amino acids long. V shed 4 bases and J shed 1 base, with 8 bases lying between them. The CDR3 DNA is TGCGCCAGCAGCGTCGCGGGGAACACCGGGGAGCTGTTTTTT. Translating gives CASSVAGNTGELFF.